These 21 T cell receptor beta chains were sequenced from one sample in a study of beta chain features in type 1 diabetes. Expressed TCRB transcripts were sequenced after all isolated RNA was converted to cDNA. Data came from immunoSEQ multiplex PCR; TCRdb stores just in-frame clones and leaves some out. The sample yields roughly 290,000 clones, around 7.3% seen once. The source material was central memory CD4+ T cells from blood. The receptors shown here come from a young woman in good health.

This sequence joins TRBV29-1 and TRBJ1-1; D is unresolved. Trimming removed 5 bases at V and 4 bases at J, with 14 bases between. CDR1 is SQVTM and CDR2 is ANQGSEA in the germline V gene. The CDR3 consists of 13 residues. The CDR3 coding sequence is TGCAGCGTTTCTGATCGAACAATCACTGAAGCTTTCTTT. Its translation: CSVSDRTITEAFF.

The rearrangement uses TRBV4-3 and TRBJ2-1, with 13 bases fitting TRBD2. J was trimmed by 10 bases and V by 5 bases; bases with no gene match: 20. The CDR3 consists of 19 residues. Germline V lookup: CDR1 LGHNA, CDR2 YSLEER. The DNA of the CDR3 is TGCGCCAGCAGCAATGGACTAGCGGGAGCGGATCGGATTAGGGTGGAGCAGTTCTTC. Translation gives CASSNGLAGADRIRVEQFF.

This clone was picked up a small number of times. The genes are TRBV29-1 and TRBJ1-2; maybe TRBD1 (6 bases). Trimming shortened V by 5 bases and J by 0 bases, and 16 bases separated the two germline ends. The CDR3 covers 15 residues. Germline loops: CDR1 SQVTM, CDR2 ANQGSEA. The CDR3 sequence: CSVINQGFPNYGYTF. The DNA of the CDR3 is TGCAGCGTTATCAATCAGGGGTTCCCTAACTATGGCTACACCTTC.

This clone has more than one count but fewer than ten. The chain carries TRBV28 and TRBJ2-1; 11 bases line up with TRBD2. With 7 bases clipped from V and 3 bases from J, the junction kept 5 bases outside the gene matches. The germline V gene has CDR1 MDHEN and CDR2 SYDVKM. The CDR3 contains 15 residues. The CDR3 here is CASTSGTSGYNEQFF. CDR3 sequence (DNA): TGTGCCAGCACCTCCGGGACTAGCGGCTACAATGAGCAGTTCTTC.

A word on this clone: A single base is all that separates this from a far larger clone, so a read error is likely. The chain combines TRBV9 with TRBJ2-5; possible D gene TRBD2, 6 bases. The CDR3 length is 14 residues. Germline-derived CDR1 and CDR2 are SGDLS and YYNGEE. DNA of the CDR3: TGTGCCACCAGCCCCCGGGGGTACCAAGAGACCCAGTACTTC. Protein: CATSPRGYQETQYF.

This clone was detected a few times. The CDR3 nucleotides read TGTGCCAGCACCTCTCGGGGGTTCGGTCAGCCCCAGCATTTT. It codes for CASTSRGFGQPQHF. The chain employs TRBV2 and TRBJ1-5; D may be TRBD1 (5 bases). The length of the CDR3 is 14 residues. V was trimmed by 7 bases and J by 6 bases, leaving 16 bases between them. Germline CDR1 is SNHLY and CDR2 is FYNNEI.

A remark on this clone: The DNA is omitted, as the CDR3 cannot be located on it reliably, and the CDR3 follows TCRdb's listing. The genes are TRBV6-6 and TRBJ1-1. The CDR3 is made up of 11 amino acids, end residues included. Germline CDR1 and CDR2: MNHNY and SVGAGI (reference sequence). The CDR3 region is CASTNTLKLSF.

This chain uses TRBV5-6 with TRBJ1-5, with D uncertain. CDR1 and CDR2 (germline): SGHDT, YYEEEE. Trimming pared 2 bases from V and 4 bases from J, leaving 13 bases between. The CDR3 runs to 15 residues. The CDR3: CASSLGLGGNQPQHF. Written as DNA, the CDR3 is TGTGCCAGCAGCTTAGGACTTGGCGGGAATCAGCCCCAGCATTTT.

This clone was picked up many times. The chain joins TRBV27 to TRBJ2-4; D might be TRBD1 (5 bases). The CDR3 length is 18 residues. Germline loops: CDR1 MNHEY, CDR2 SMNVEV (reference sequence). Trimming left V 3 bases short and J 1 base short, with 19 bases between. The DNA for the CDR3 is TGTGCCAGCAGTTTTCAGTCAGGGTCTTCCCACGCCAAAAACATTCAGTACTTC. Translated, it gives CASSFQSGSSHAKNIQYF.

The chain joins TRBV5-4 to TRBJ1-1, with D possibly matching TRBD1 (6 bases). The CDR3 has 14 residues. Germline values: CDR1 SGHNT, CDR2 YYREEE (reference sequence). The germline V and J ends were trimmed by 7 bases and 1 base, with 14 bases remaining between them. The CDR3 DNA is TGTGCCAGCGGTCTGGGACACGCGAACACTGAAGCTTTCTTT. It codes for CASGLGHANTEAFF.

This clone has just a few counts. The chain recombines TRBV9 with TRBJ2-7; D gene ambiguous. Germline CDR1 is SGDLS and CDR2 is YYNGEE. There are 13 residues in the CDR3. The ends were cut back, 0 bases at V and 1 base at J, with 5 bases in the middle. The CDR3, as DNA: TGTGCCAGCAGCGTAGATCCATCCTACGAGCAGTACTTC. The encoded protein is CASSVDPSYEQYF.

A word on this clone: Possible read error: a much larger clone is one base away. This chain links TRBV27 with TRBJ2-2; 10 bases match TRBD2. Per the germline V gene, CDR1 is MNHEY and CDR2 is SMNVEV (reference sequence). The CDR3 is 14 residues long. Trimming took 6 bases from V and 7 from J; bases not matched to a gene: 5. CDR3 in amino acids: CASSQREGGGELFF. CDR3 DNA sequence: TGTGCCAGCAGCCAGCGGGAGGGCGGCGGGGAGCTGTTTTTT.

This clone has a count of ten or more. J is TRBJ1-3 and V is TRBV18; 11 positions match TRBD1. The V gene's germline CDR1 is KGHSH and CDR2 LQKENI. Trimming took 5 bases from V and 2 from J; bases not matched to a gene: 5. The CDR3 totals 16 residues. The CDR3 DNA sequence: TGTGCCAGCTCAACAGGACAGGGGGCTGCTGGAAACACCATATATTTT. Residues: CASSTGQGAAGNTIYF.

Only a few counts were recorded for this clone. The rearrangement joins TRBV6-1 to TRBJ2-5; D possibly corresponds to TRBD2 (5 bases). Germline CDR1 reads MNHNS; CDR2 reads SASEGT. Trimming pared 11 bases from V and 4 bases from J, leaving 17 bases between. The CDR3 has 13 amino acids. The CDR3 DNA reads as TGTGCCGGTAGGACGGGAATGGGAGAGACCCAGTACTTC. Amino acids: CAGRTGMGETQYF.

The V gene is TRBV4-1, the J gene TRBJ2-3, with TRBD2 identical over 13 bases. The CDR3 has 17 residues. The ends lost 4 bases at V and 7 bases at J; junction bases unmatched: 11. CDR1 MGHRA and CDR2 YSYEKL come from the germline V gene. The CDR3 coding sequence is TGCGCCAGCAGCCCAGAGAGGACTAGCGGGAGATCAAATACGCAGTATTTT. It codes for CASSPERTSGRSNTQYF.

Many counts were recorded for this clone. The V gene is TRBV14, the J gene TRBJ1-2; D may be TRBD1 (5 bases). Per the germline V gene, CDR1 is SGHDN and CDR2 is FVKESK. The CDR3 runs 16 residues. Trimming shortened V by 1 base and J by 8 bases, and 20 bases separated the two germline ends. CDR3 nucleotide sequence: TGTGCCAGCAGCCAAGGCGTCGGGGCCACATCGCGGGGCTACACCTTC. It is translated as CASSQGVGATSRGYTF.

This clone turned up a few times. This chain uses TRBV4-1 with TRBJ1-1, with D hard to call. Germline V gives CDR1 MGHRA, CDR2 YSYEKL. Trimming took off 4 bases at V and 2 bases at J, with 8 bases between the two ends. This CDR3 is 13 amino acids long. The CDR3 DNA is TGCGCCAGCAGCCGTGCCGTTAACACTGAAGCTTTCTTT. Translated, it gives CASSRAVNTEAFF.

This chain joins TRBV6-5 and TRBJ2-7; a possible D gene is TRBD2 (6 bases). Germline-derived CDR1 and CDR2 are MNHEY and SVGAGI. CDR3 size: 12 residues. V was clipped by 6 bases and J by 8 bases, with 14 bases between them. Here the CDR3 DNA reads TGTGCCAGCAGGGAGGGACTCTCCCAGCAGTACGTC. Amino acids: CASREGLSQQYV.

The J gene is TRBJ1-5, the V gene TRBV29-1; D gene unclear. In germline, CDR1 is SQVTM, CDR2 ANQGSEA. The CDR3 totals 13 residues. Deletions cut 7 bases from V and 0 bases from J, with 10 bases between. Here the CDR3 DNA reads TGCAGCGCCCGGGTTACTAGCAATCAGCCCCAGCATTTT. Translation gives CSARVTSNQPQHF.

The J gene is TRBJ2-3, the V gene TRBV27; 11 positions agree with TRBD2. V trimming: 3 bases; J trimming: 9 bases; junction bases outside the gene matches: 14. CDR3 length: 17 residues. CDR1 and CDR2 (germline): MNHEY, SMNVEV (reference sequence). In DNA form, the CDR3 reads TGTGCCAGCAGTTTTACGCCGTCTAGCGGGGGGTTCAAGACGCAGTATTTT. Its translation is CASSFTPSSGGFKTQYF.

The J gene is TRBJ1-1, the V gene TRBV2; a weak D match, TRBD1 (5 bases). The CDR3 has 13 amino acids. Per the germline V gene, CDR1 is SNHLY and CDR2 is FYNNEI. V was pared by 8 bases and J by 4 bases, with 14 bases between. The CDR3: CASDGGVGTEAFF. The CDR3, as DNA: TGTGCCAGCGATGGAGGGGTGGGCACTGAAGCTTTCTTT.